Following are 3 T cell receptor beta chains from one sample sequenced in a study of T cell repertoires in cytomegalovirus infection. Using its own MiXCR run on the reads, TCRdb lists one record per CDR3 protein. The table lists a few hundred thousand distinct CDR3 sequences, 22% of them singletons. Material: CD8+ T cells from PBMCs. The receptors shown here come from a human donor in good health (CMV status not recorded). Some clones in this sample may be carry-over from other donors' samples.

The table lists this clonotype with many counts. The chain links TRBV7-2 to TRBJ2-1, with 7 bases lining up with TRBD2. Losses at the gene ends were 0 bases for V and 0 bases for J; bases not matched to a gene: 2. This CDR3 is 16 amino acids long. Germline V gene data show CDR1 as SGHTA and CDR2 as FQGNSA. CDR3 protein: CASSLATSSSYNEQFF. CDR3 coding DNA: TGTGCCAGCAGCTTAGCGACTAGCTCCTCCTACAATGAGCAGTTCTTC.

This clonotype was observed at least ten times. This sequence joins TRBV6-5 and TRBJ1-2; TRBD1 aligns across 9 bases. V gave up 0 bases and J gave up 5 bases; unmatched junction bases: 1. Germline V gene data show CDR1 as MNHEY and CDR2 as SVGAGI. This CDR3 spans 14 amino acids. CDR3 loop: CASSYSTGGYGYTF. In DNA form, the CDR3 reads TGTGCCAGCAGTTACTCGACAGGGGGATATGGCTACACCTTC.

This clonotype showed up many times. The chain is built from TRBV7-8 and TRBJ2-3; the match to TRBD2 covers 12 bases. CDR1 and CDR2 from the germline V gene are SGHVS and FQNEAQ. There are 16 residues in the CDR3. V lost 2 bases to trimming and J lost 1 base; unmatched junction nucleotides: 1. CDR3 coding DNA: TGTGCCAGCAGCTTACTAGCGGGGGGGGGCACAGATACGCAGTATTTT. It codes for CASSLLAGGGTDTQYF.